The T cell receptor (beta chain) under discussion was sequenced for a study of T cell repertoires in cytomegalovirus infection. Overall study findings and caveats: The ex vivo response showed dominance by HLA-C-restricted CMV-specific TCR beta clonotypes.

A note on this clonotype: As yet, its antigen is unknown.

The CDR3 loop spans 14 amino acids. Germline V gives CDR1 SEHNR, CDR2 FQNEAQ (reference sequence). Trimming shortened V by 5 bases and J by 5 bases, and 16 bases separated the two germline ends. TCRdb processed the reads anew with MiXCR; each CDR3 protein has one entry. The sample lists tens of thousands of distinct CDR3 sequences, approximately 45% occurring once. The sequencing here drew on CD8+ T cells from cultured PBMCs, taken from culture after CMV antigen stimulation. This TCR was recovered from a human donor in good health (CMV status not recorded). Some clones in this sample may be carry-over from other donors' samples. The J gene is TRBJ2-7, the V gene TRBV7-9; D is undetermined. This CDR3 reads CASSVRGSWDEQYF. CDR3 bases: TGTGCCAGCAGCGTAAGAGGCTCTTGGGACGAGCAGTACTTC.